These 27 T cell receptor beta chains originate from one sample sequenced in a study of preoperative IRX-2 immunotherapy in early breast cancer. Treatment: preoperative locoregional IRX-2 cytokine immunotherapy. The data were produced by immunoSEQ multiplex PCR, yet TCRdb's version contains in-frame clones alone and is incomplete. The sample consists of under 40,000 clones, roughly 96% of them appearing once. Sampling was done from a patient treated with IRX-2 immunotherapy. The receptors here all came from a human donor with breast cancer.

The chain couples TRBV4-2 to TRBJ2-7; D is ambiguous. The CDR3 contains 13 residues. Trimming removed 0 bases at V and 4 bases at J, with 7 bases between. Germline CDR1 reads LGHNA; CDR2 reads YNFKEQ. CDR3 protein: CASSQDPRYEQYF. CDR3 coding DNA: TGTGCCAGCAGCCAAGATCCGCGGTACGAGCAGTACTTC.

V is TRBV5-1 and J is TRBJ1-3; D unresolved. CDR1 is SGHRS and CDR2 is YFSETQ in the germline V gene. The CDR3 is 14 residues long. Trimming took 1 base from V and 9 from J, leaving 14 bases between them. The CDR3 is CASSLTDNRGTIYF. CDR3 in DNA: TGCGCCAGCAGCTTGACAGATAATCGAGGCACCATATATTTT.

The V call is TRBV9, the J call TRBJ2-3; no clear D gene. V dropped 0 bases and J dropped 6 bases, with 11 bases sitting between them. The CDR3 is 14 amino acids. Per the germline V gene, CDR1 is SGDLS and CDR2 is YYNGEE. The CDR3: CASSVGDAADTQYF. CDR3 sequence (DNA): TGTGCCAGCAGCGTAGGCGACGCAGCGGATACGCAGTATTTT.

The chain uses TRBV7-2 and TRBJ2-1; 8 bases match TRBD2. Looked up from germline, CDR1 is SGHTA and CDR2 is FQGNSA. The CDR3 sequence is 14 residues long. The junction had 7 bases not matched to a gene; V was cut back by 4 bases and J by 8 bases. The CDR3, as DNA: TGTGCCAGCAGCTCGGGACTAGGTTCCTATGAGCAGTTCTTC. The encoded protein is CASSSGLGSYEQFF.

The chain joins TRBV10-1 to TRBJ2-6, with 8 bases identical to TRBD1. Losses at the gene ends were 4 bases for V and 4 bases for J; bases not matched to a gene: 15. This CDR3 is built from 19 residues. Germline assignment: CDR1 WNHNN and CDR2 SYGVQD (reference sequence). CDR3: CASSATGVRVVVGANVLTF. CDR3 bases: TGCGCCAGCAGTGCGACAGGGGTCCGGGTCGTTGTGGGGGCCAACGTCCTGACTTTC.

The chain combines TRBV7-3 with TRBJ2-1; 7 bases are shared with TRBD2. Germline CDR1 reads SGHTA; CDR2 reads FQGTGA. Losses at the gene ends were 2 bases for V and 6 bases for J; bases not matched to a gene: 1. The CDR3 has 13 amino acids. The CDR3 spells CASSLGLGNEQFF. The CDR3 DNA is TGTGCCAGCAGCTTAGGACTAGGCAATGAGCAGTTCTTC.

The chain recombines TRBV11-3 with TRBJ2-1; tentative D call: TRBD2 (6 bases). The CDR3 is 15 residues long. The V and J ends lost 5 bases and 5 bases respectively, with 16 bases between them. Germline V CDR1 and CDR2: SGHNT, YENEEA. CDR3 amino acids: CASSPGLGDHNEQFF. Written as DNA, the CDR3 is TGTGCCAGCAGCCCGGGACTCGGGGATCACAATGAGCAGTTCTTC. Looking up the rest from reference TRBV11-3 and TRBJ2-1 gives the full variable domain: EAGVVQSPRYKIIEKKQPVAFWCNPISGHNTLYWYLQNLGQGPELLIRYENEEAVDDSQLPKDRFSAERLKGVDSTLKIQPAELGDSAVYLCASSPGLGDHNEQFFGPGTRLTVL.

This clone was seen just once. The CDR3 region has the DNA TGTGCCACCAGCAGAGATTGGGGGCTGGAAGCTTTCTTT. Encoded protein: CATSRDWGLEAFF. V and J are TRBV15 and TRBJ1-1; D might be TRBD1 (6 bases). The CDR3 consists of 13 residues. Trimming took off 0 bases at V and 8 bases at J, with 10 bases between the two ends. In germline, CDR1 is LNHNV, CDR2 YYDKDF (reference sequence).

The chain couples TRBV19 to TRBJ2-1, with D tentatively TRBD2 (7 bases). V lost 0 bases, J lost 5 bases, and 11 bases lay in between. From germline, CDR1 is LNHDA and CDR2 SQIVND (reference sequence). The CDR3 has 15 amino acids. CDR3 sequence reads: CASSIDRGANNEQFF. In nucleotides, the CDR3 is TGTGCCAGTAGTATAGATCGGGGGGCTAACAATGAGCAGTTCTTC.

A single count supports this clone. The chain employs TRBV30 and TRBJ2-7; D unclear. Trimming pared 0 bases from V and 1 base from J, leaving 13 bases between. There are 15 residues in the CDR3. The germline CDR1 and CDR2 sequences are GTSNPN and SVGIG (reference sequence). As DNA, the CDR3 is TGTGCCTGGAGTGTATCCTCGCTCCTATCCTACGAGCAGTACTTC. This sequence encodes CAWSVSSLLSYEQYF.

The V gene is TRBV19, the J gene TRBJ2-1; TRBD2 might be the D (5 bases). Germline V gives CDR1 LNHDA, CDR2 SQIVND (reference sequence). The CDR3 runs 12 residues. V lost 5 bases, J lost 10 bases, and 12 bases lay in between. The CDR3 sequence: CASSPLREEQFF. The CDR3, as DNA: TGTGCCAGTAGTCCCCTCCGGGAAGAGCAGTTCTTC.

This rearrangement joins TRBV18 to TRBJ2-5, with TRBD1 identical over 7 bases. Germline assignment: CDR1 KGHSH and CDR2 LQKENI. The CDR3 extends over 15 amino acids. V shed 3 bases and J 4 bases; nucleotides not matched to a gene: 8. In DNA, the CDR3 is TGTGCCAGCTCACCTTCTCTTTCAGGGGGAGAGACCCAGTACTTC. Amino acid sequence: CASSPSLSGGETQYF.

The CDR3 spells CASGRQGSGNQPQHF. Here the CDR3 DNA reads TGTGCCAGCGGGAGACAGGGTAGCGGCAATCAGCCCCAGCATTTT. The chain joins TRBV2 to TRBJ1-5; 7 bases line up with TRBD1. The CDR3 extends over 15 amino acids. V lost 8 bases and J lost 2; bases outside the gene matches: 9. CDR1 is SNHLY and CDR2 is FYNNEI in the germline V gene.

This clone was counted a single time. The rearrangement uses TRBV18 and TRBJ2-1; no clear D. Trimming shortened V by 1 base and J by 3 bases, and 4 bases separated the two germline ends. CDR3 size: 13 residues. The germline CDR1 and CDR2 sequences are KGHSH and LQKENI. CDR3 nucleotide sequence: TGTGCCAGCTCACCACTGGGCTACAATGAGCAGTTCTTC. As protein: CASSPLGYNEQFF.

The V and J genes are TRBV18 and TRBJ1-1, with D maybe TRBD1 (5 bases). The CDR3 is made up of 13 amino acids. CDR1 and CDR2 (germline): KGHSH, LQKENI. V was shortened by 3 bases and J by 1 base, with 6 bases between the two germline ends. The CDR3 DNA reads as TGTGCCAGCTCACCCGGGGCGAACACTGAAGCTTTCTTT. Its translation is CASSPGANTEAFF.

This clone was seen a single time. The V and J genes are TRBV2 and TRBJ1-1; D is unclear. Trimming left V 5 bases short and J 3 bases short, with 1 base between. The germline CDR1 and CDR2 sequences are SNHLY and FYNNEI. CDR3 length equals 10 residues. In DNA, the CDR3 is TGTGCCAGCAGTCACACTGAAGCTTTCTTT. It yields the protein CASSHTEAFF.

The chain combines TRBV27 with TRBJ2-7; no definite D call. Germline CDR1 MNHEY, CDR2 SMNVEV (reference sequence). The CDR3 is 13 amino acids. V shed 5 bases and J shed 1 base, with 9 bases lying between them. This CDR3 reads CASSRGRSYEQYF. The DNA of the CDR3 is TGTGCCAGCAGTCGCGGACGGTCCTACGAGCAGTACTTC.

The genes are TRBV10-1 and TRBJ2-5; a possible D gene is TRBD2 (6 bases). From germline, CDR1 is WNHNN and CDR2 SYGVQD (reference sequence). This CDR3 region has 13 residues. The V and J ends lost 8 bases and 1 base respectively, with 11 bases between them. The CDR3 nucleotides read TGCGCCAGCGCCCCGGGAGTCCAAGAGACCCAGTACTTC. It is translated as CASAPGVQETQYF.

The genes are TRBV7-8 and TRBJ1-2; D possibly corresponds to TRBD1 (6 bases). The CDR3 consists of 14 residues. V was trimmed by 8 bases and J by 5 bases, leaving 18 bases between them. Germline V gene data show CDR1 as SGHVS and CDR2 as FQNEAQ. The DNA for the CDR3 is TGTGCCAGCTCACCGGCAGGGGATGGGTATGGCTACACCTTC. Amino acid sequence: CASSPAGDGYGYTF.

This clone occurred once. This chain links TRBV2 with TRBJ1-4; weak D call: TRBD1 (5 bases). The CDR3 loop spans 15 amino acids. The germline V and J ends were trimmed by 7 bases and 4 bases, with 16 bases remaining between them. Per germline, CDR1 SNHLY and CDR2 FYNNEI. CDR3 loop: CASNFGGGGNEKLFF. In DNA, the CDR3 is TGTGCCAGCAATTTCGGGGGAGGAGGTAATGAAAAACTGTTTTTT.

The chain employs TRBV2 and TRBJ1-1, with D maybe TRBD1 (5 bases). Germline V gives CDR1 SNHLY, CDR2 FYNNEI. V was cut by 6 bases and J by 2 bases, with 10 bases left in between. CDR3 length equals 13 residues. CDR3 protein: CASRSGTNTEAFF. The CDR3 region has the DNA TGTGCCAGCAGATCCGGGACCAACACTGAAGCTTTCTTT. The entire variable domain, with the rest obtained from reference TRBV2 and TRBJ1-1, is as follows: EPEVTQTPSHQVTQMGQEVILRCVPISNHLYFYWYRQILGQKVEFLVSFYNNEISEKSEIFDDQFSVERPDGSNFTLKIRSTKLEDSAMYFCASRSGTNTEAFFGQGTRLTVV.

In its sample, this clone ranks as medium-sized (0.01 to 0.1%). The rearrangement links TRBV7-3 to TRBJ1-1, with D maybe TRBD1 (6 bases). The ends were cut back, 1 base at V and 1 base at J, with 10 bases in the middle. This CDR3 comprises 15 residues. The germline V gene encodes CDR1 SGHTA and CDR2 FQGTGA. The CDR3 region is CASSLRGPTNTEAFF. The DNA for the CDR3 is TGTGCCAGCAGCTTAAGGGGGCCGACGAACACTGAAGCTTTCTTT.

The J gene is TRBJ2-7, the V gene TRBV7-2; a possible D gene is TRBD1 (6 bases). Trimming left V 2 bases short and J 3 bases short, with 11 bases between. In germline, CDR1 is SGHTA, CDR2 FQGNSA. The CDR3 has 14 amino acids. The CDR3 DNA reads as TGTGCCAGCAGCTTATCCCCCAGGGGCTACGAGCAGTACTTC. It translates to CASSLSPRGYEQYF.

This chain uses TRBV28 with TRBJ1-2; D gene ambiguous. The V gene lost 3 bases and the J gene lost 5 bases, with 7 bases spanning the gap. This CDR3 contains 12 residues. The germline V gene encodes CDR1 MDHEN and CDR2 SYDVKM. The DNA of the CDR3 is TGTGCCAGCAGTTTCCGCACATATGGCTACACCTTC. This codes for CASSFRTYGYTF.

For the CDR3, the DNA is TGTGCAAGTCGCTTAGCGCGGGACAGGGGTGGATATGGCGAGCAGTTCTTC. Translation gives CASRLARDRGGYGEQFF. The chain uses TRBV12-2 and TRBJ2-1; no check of the table's D call, TRBD1, against the DNA was made. TRBV12-2 is classified as a pseudogene. CDR3 size: 17 residues.

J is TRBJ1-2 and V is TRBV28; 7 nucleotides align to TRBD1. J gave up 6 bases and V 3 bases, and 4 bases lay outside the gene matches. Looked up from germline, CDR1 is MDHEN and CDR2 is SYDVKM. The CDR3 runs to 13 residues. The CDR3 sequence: CASSFYRGDGYTF. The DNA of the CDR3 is TGTGCCAGCAGTTTCTACAGGGGTGATGGCTACACCTTC.

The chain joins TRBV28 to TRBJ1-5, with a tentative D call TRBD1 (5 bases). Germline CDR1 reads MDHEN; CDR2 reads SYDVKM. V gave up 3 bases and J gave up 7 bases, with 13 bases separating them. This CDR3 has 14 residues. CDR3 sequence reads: CASSLSGVGQPQHF. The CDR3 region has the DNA TGTGCCAGCAGTTTGTCGGGGGTAGGGCAGCCCCAGCATTTT.